One and the same sample provided the 15 T cell receptor beta chains below, sequenced in a study of blood T cell repertoires in COVID-19 (dated by TCRdb to between 2020 and 2021). The protocol used for the library was the immunoSEQ multiplex PCR assay. TCRdb carries this immuneACCESS record with in-frame sequences only. Its versions omit some clonotypes, under half of them owing to an unresolved V gene in the studies checked, with the rest unexplained. In all, the sample holds about 440,000 clones, and less than 95% of those were seen once. The ten largest make up approximately 0.65% of the sample. The sequencing input was PBMCs or T cells enriched from blood (not recorded which). Receptor source: a man aged 18 to 30 who had recovered from COVID-19.

V usage is TRBV11-1 and J usage is TRBJ2-5, with TRBD2 matching over 9 bases. V gave up 5 bases and J gave up 4 bases; unmatched junction bases: 11. CDR3 length equals 16 residues. Germline CDR1 and CDR2: SGHAT and FQDESV (reference sequence). The CDR3 DNA is TGTGCCAGCAGCGATGGGAAGCGGGGGGACTCAGAGACCCAGTACTTC. It codes for CASSDGKRGDSETQYF.

The V gene is TRBV20-1, the J gene TRBJ2-1; no clear D. This CDR3 is built from 10 residues. V shed 3 bases and J shed 15 bases, with 12 bases lying between them. Germline V CDR1 and CDR2: DFQATT, SNEGSKA (reference sequence). DNA of the CDR3: TGCAGTGCTAGTGACGGTAATCGGTTCTTC. Its translation: CSASDGNRFF.

This chain uses TRBV18 with TRBJ1-1, with a possible D match to TRBD1 (5 bases). Germline CDR1 and CDR2: KGHSH and LQKENI. V was clipped by 3 bases and J by 2 bases, with 10 bases between them. The CDR3 sequence is 14 residues long. The CDR3 here is CASSPRTGNTEAFF. The CDR3 coding sequence is TGTGCCAGCTCACCCCGAACAGGTAACACTGAAGCTTTCTTT.

V is TRBV12-3 or TRBV12-4 and J is TRBJ1-5; maybe TRBD1 (5 bases). This CDR3 has 13 residues. V lost 6 bases, J lost 5 bases, and 11 bases lay in between. The CDR3 is CASSPSGDQPQHF. The CDR3 nucleotides are TGTGCCAGCAGCCCGTCGGGGGATCAGCCCCAGCATTTT.

This chain links TRBV15 with TRBJ1-5; 7 bases agree with TRBD1. Germline values: CDR1 LNHNV, CDR2 YYDKDF (reference sequence). CDR3 size: 14 residues. The junction had 1 base not matched to a gene; V was cut back by 0 bases and J by 5 bases. CDR3 protein: CATSRDTGDQPQHF. The CDR3 DNA is TGTGCCACCAGCAGAGATACAGGGGATCAGCCCCAGCATTTT.

This chain uses TRBV27 with TRBJ1-2; 9 nucleotides line up with TRBD1. V shed 0 bases, J shed 4 bases, and the junction held 3 bases outside the gene matches. Germline V gene lookup returns CDR1 MNHEY and CDR2 SMNVEV (reference sequence). The CDR3 extends over 15 amino acids. CDR3 sequence (DNA): TGTGCCAGCAGTTTATCGGGACAGGGAAGCTATGGCTACACCTTC. This translates into CASSLSGQGSYGYTF.

The CDR3 loop is CASSKGADFTEAFF. CDR3 coding DNA: TGTGCCAGCTCAAAGGGGGCGGATTTCACTGAAGCTTTCTTT. The J gene is TRBJ1-1, the V gene TRBV6-5, with TRBD1 matching 7 bases. Germline trimming cut 8 bases from V and 4 bases from J; bases unmatched to any gene: 10. The germline gives CDR1 MNHEY, CDR2 SVGAGI. CDR3 length equals 14 residues.

The rearrangement joins TRBV29-1 to TRBJ1-1; weak D call: TRBD1 (6 bases). CDR3 length: 12 residues. The V and J ends lost 5 bases and 1 base respectively, with 8 bases between them. CDR1 is SQVTM, CDR2 ANQGSEA, per germline. The CDR3 nucleotides are TGCAGCGTTTTGACAGGGAACACTGAAGCTTTCTTT. Protein sequence: CSVLTGNTEAFF.

The CDR3, as DNA: TGTGCCAGCAGCTTGCGCGGGACTGACACCGGGGAGCTGTTTTTT. It codes for CASSLRGTDTGELFF. The chain carries TRBV5-6 and TRBJ2-2; possibly TRBD2 for D (6 bases). V lost 1 base and J 3 bases, leaving 10 bases between the germline ends. Germline-derived CDR1 and CDR2 are SGHDT and YYEEEE. This CDR3 has 15 amino acids.

This chain joins TRBV19 and TRBJ2-3, with TRBD2 matching 9 bases. Germline lookup yields CDR1 LNHDA and CDR2 SQIVND (reference sequence). The CDR3 loop spans 15 amino acids. V shed 5 bases and J 1 base; nucleotides not matched to a gene: 4. The chain's CDR3 is CASSSWTSGTDTQYF. The CDR3 nucleotides read TGTGCCAGTAGTTCCTGGACTAGCGGCACAGATACGCAGTATTTT.

This chain uses TRBV11-1 with TRBJ2-5; D unresolved. V was pared by 1 base and J by 3 bases, with 9 bases between. The CDR3 extends over 14 amino acids. Germline CDR1 is SGHAT and CDR2 is FQDESV (reference sequence). The CDR3 DNA follows: TGTGCCAGCAGCTTAGACGTAGGAGAAGAGACCCAGTACTTC. Translated: CASSLDVGEETQYF.

The gene calls are TRBV29-1 and TRBJ2-2; 10 nucleotides align to TRBD2. The germline V gene encodes CDR1 SQVTM and CDR2 ANQGSEA. This CDR3 contains 14 residues. V gave up 7 bases and J gave up 1 base; unmatched junction bases: 3. CDR3 protein: CSARTSGNTGELFF. In DNA form, the CDR3 reads TGCAGCGCCCGGACTAGCGGGAACACCGGGGAGCTGTTTTTT.

V usage is TRBV27 and J usage is TRBJ1-6; 8 bases map to TRBD1. This CDR3 comprises 16 residues. Germline V CDR1 and CDR2: MNHEY, SMNVEV (reference sequence). Unmatched junction bases numbered 8, after V lost 3 bases and J lost 7 bases. In DNA, the CDR3 is TGTGCCAGCAGTTTGACGACAGGGGTCTCAAATTCACCCCTCCACTTT. As protein: CASSLTTGVSNSPLHF.

The genes are TRBV3-1 (or the pseudogene TRBV3-2) and TRBJ2-1, with 7 bases fitting TRBD1. CDR3 length: 16 amino acids. Germline values: CDR1 LGHDT, CDR2 YNNKEL (reference sequence). V shed 2 bases, J shed 7 bases, and the junction held 11 bases outside the gene matches. Written as DNA, the CDR3 is TGTGCCAGCAGCCAACAGACAGGGAAGGTTGTAAATGAGCAGTTCTTC. It codes for CASSQQTGKVVNEQFF.

With respect to this clone: Different DNA sequences within this sample yield the same CDR3. This chain connects TRBV27 to TRBJ1-2; D may be TRBD1 (6 bases). Germline-derived CDR1 and CDR2 are MNHEY and SMNVEV (reference sequence). Trimming removed 6 bases from V and 5 bases from J, with 10 bases in between. The CDR3 sequence is 12 residues long. CDR3 sequence: CASSPQGYGYTF. In DNA form, the CDR3 reads TGTGCCAGCAGCCCACAGGGTTATGGCTACACCTTC.